This is a list of T cell receptor beta chains from one sample in a study of identical twins. In TCRdb, the 5' RACE reads were re-called with MiXCR into one record per CDR3 protein. This sample carries 350,000 or so distinct CDR3 sequences, about 10% of them seen once, and the ten largest clones take under 10%. Input material: naive T cells sorted from blood. Receptors originate from a woman aged 45-59 years in good health. The CDR3 runs from the conserved cysteine through the conserved F or W. D genes are given only for firm matches. The size entry is marked missing in some rows and otherwise reads once, few, many or a size class.

clone size: few
V gene: TRBV5-1
J gene: TRBJ2-3
D gene: TRBD2
CDR3 DNA: TGCGCCAGCAGCTTGCCACGACTAGCGGTCACAGATACGCAGTATTTT
CDR3 protein: CASSLPRLAVTDTQYF

clone size: many
V gene: TRBV20-1
J gene: TRBJ2-7
D gene: TRBD1
CDR3 DNA: TGCAGTGCCACCGGGACAGTCGGTAATGAGCAGTACTTC
CDR3 protein: CSATGTVGNEQYF

clone size: few
V gene: TRBV7-2
J gene: TRBJ2-1
D gene: -
CDR3 DNA: TGTGCCAGCAGCTTAGGGGCTAGGGAGCAGTTCTTC
CDR3 protein: CASSLGAREQFF

clone size: few
V gene: TRBV5-1
J gene: TRBJ1-1
D gene: -
CDR3 DNA: TGCGCCAGCAGCTTGGATGGGGGGCCAGGACGAGCTTTCTTT
CDR3 protein: CASSLDGGPGRAFF

clone size: -
V gene: TRBV4-2
J gene: TRBJ1-1
D gene: -
CDR3 DNA: TGTGCCAGCAGCGGAGAGCAGGGGAAAGCTTTCTTT
CDR3 protein: CASSGEQGKAFF

clone size: few
V gene: TRBV2
J gene: TRBJ1-5
D gene: -
CDR3 DNA: TGTGCCAGCAGTGAAGCCTCCGGACATCAGCCCCAGCATTTT
CDR3 protein: CASSEASGHQPQHF

clone size: few
V gene: TRBV19
J gene: TRBJ2-1
D gene: -
CDR3 DNA: TGTGCCACCTGGGACGGGGTCTCCTACAATGAGCAGTTCTTC
CDR3 protein: CATWDGVSYNEQFF

clone size: few
V gene: TRBV25-1
J gene: TRBJ2-1
D gene: -
CDR3 DNA: TGTGCCAGCAGTGAATCCCTTGAGCAGTTCTTC
CDR3 protein: CASSESLEQFF

clone size: few
V gene: TRBV11-2
J gene: TRBJ2-2
D gene: TRBD2
CDR3 DNA: TGTGCCAGCAGCGAACTAGCGGGAGCGATGAACACCGGGGAGCTGTTTTTT
CDR3 protein: CASSELAGAMNTGELFF

clone size: few
V gene: TRBV12-3/TRBV12-4
J gene: TRBJ1-2
D gene: -
CDR3 DNA: TGTGCCAGCAGTAGGGGGTCCAACTATGGCTACACCTTC
CDR3 protein: CASSRGSNYGYTF

clone size: few
V gene: TRBV5-6
J gene: TRBJ2-1
D gene: TRBD2
CDR3 DNA: TGTGCCAGCAGCTCCGCTGGCGGGAGCTTCTACAATGAGCAGTTCTTC
CDR3 protein: CASSSAGGSFYNEQFF

clone size: many
V gene: TRBV15
J gene: TRBJ2-1
D gene: -
CDR3 DNA: TGTGCCACCAGCAGAGATGGGGGGAACAATGAGCAGTTCTTC
CDR3 protein: CATSRDGGNNEQFF

clone size: many
V gene: TRBV2
J gene: TRBJ2-1
D gene: TRBD2
CDR3 DNA: TGTGCCAGCAGAGACCCTGCGGGAGGGTGGGTGTCCTACAATGAGCAGTTCTTC
CDR3 protein: CASRDPAGGWVSYNEQFF

clone size: -
V gene: TRBV11-1
J gene: TRBJ2-1
D gene: -
CDR3 DNA: TGTGCCAGCAGCTCGCTCCAGGGTACGCTCAACAATGAGCAGTTCTTC
CDR3 protein: CASSSLQGTLNNEQFF

clone size: -
V gene: TRBV2
J gene: TRBJ2-1
D gene: TRBD2
CDR3 DNA: TGTGCCAGCAGAGCTAGCGGGAGTAGAAATTCCTACAATGAGCAGTTCTTC
CDR3 protein: CASRASGSRNSYNEQFF

clone size: -
V gene: TRBV6-5
J gene: TRBJ1-2
D gene: -
CDR3 DNA: TGTGCCAGCAGGGTGGGGGCGGGCTATGGCTACACCTTC
CDR3 protein: CASRVGAGYGYTF

clone size: few
V gene: TRBV7-9
J gene: TRBJ1-4
D gene: TRBD1
CDR3 DNA: TGTGCCACCTCCGGGACAGGGAATGAAAAACTGTTTTTT
CDR3 protein: CATSGTGNEKLFF

clone size: few
V gene: TRBV6-6
J gene: TRBJ2-5
D gene: TRBD2
CDR3 DNA: TGTGCCAGCAGTTACCAAGGACTAGGCCAAGAGACCCAGTACTTC
CDR3 protein: CASSYQGLGQETQYF

clone size: many
V gene: TRBV28
J gene: TRBJ1-1
D gene: -
CDR3 DNA: TGTGCCAGCAGTCATATGGAAAGGGCGGCAACAGCTTTCTTT
CDR3 protein: CASSHMERAATAFF

clone size: many
V gene: TRBV4-1
J gene: TRBJ2-2
D gene: TRBD2
CDR3 DNA: TGCGCCAGCAGCCCCCTGGCTAGCGGAGCGAACACCGGGGAGCTGTTTTTT
CDR3 protein: CASSPLASGANTGELFF

clone size: -
V gene: TRBV28
J gene: TRBJ2-3
D gene: TRBD2
CDR3 DNA: TGTGCCACCAAAAGCGGGGACACAGATACGCAGTATTTT
CDR3 protein: CATKSGDTDTQYF

clone size: -
V gene: TRBV7-3
J gene: TRBJ2-7
D gene: -
CDR3 DNA: TGTGCCAGCAGCCCGGCTGGGTCGGGGCCGAGCTCCTACGAGCAGTACTTC
CDR3 protein: CASSPAGSGPSSYEQYF

clone size: many
V gene: TRBV5-1
J gene: TRBJ1-1
D gene: -
CDR3 DNA: TGCGCCAGCAGCCAGATGACGGCCAAGAACACTGAAGCTTTCTTT
CDR3 protein: CASSQMTAKNTEAFF

clone size: many
V gene: TRBV12-3/TRBV12-4
J gene: TRBJ1-1
D gene: -
CDR3 DNA: TGTGCCAGCCAGGGCGGATTGAGGATGAACACTGAAGCTTTCTTT
CDR3 protein: CASQGGLRMNTEAFF

clone size: many
V gene: TRBV6-5
J gene: TRBJ1-1
D gene: -
CDR3 DNA: TGTGCCAGCTTTCCAGGGAAGGGTGAAGCTTTCTTT
CDR3 protein: CASFPGKGEAFF

clone size: many
V gene: TRBV3-1
J gene: TRBJ2-5
D gene: -
CDR3 DNA: TGTGCCAGCAGCCGTCGAATAGGCCAAGAGACCCAGTACTTC
CDR3 protein: CASSRRIGQETQYF

clone size: -
V gene: TRBV12-3/TRBV12-4
J gene: TRBJ1-1
D gene: -
CDR3 DNA: TGTGCCAGCAGACGCCCGGCCCGGAGGTTCATGAACACTGAAGCTTTCTTT
CDR3 protein: CASRRPARRFMNTEAFF

clone size: many
V gene: TRBV5-1
J gene: TRBJ1-2
D gene: TRBD1
CDR3 DNA: TGCGCCAGCAGCTTGGGACAGGGGGCGCCGGGCTACACCTTC
CDR3 protein: CASSLGQGAPGYTF

clone size: few
V gene: TRBV12-3/TRBV12-4
J gene: TRBJ2-1
D gene: TRBD2
CDR3 DNA: TGTGCCAGCAGTTTCATTGGACTAGCGGGAGATGAGCAGTTCTTC
CDR3 protein: CASSFIGLAGDEQFF

clone size: many
V gene: TRBV14
J gene: TRBJ2-1
D gene: TRBD1
CDR3 DNA: TGTGCCAGCAGCCTCAGCTTGGACAGGGGGCCATACAATGAGCAGTTCTTC
CDR3 protein: CASSLSLDRGPYNEQFF

clone size: few
V gene: TRBV25-1
J gene: TRBJ2-1
D gene: -
CDR3 DNA: TGTGCCAGCAGTGAATATGACAATGAGCAGTTCTTC
CDR3 protein: CASSEYDNEQFF

clone size: many
V gene: TRBV5-1
J gene: TRBJ2-1
D gene: -
CDR3 DNA: TGCGCCAGCAGTGGTCGACTTGTGCAACGAGGCAATGAGCAGTTCTTC
CDR3 protein: CASSGRLVQRGNEQFF

clone size: -
V gene: TRBV20-1
J gene: TRBJ1-6
D gene: TRBD1
CDR3 DNA: TGCAGTGCTGGGGGGACAGTCGGTTCACCCCTCCACTTT
CDR3 protein: CSAGGTVGSPLHF

clone size: -
V gene: TRBV5-1
J gene: TRBJ2-3
D gene: -
CDR3 DNA: TGCGCCAGCAGCTTGGTGGGGTGGACAGATACGCAGTATTTT
CDR3 protein: CASSLVGWTDTQYF

clone size: many
V gene: TRBV7-9
J gene: TRBJ2-1
D gene: -
CDR3 DNA: TGTGCCAGCAGCTTGAGAGCGAATGAGCAGTTCTTC
CDR3 protein: CASSLRANEQFF

clone size: few
V gene: TRBV7-9
J gene: TRBJ2-1
D gene: TRBD2
CDR3 DNA: TGTGCCAGCAGCCCCGAGGGACTAGCGGGTTACAATGAGCAGTTCTTC
CDR3 protein: CASSPEGLAGYNEQFF

clone size: many
V gene: TRBV5-5
J gene: TRBJ2-1
D gene: TRBD2
CDR3 DNA: TGTGCCAGCAGCCCCGCAGGACTAGCGGTTTACAATGAGCAGTTCTTC
CDR3 protein: CASSPAGLAVYNEQFF

clone size: few
V gene: TRBV5-1
J gene: TRBJ2-3
D gene: TRBD2
CDR3 DNA: TGCGCCAGCAGCTTCGGGACTACCACAGGCACAGATACGCAGTATTTT
CDR3 protein: CASSFGTTTGTDTQYF

clone size: many
V gene: TRBV20-1
J gene: TRBJ1-4
D gene: -
CDR3 DNA: TGCAGTGCTAGACCGATAGGCTTACCGGGAACTAATGAAAAACTGTTTTTT
CDR3 protein: CSARPIGLPGTNEKLFF

clone size: few
V gene: TRBV7-9
J gene: TRBJ2-1
D gene: TRBD2
CDR3 DNA: TGTGCCAGCAGCTTATTGGGGGCGACTAGCGGGATTGTGCAGTTCTTC
CDR3 protein: CASSLLGATSGIVQFF

clone size: few
V gene: TRBV20-1
J gene: TRBJ2-7
D gene: -
CDR3 DNA: TGCAGTGCTAGTTTTAGCTACGAGCAGTACTTC
CDR3 protein: CSASFSYEQYF

clone size: few
V gene: TRBV25-1
J gene: TRBJ2-3
D gene: -
CDR3 DNA: TGTGCCAGCACCGATAACCCTGATACGCAGTATTTT
CDR3 protein: CASTDNPDTQYF

clone size: -
V gene: TRBV4-1
J gene: TRBJ2-1
D gene: TRBD1
CDR3 DNA: TGCGCCAGCAGCCAAGAAGAACAGGGGGGTGATGAGCAGTTCTTC
CDR3 protein: CASSQEEQGGDEQFF

clone size: many
V gene: TRBV6-5
J gene: TRBJ1-1
D gene: -
CDR3 DNA: TGTGCCAGCAGTTACACCGATACAGTGGGGACTGAAGCTTTCTTT
CDR3 protein: CASSYTDTVGTEAFF

clone size: many
V gene: TRBV20-1
J gene: TRBJ2-4
D gene: TRBD1
CDR3 DNA: TGCAGTGCTACCAGACAGGGACGAGAAAACATTCAGTACTTC
CDR3 protein: CSATRQGRENIQYF

clone size: -
V gene: TRBV6-5
J gene: TRBJ2-1
D gene: -
CDR3 DNA: TGTGCCACCTCGACCCCCAATGAGCAGTTCTTC
CDR3 protein: CATSTPNEQFF

clone size: -
V gene: TRBV12-3/TRBV12-4
J gene: TRBJ2-7
D gene: TRBD1
CDR3 DNA: TGTGCCAGCAGGATGGACAGGGCCCCCTACGAGCAGTACTTC
CDR3 protein: CASRMDRAPYEQYF

clone size: few
V gene: TRBV5-1
J gene: TRBJ2-5
D gene: TRBD2
CDR3 DNA: TGCGCCAGCAGCCGATTAGCGGGAGCCCGACGGGAGACCCAGTACTTC
CDR3 protein: CASSRLAGARRETQYF

clone size: -
V gene: TRBV29-1
J gene: TRBJ2-3
D gene: -
CDR3 DNA: TGCAGCGGGGATCCGTACACCTACACAGATACGCAGTATTTT
CDR3 protein: CSGDPYTYTDTQYF

clone size: few
V gene: TRBV7-8
J gene: TRBJ2-7
D gene: -
CDR3 DNA: TGTGCCAGCAGCTTAAGGGCGCAGTCCTCCGACTACGAGCAGTACTTC
CDR3 protein: CASSLRAQSSDYEQYF

clone size: many
V gene: TRBV20-1
J gene: TRBJ2-2
D gene: -
CDR3 DNA: TGCAGTGCTAGACTAGCCGGGACTGGCTACACCGGGGAGCTGTTTTTT
CDR3 protein: CSARLAGTGYTGELFF

clone size: -
V gene: TRBV7-3
J gene: TRBJ2-3
D gene: -
CDR3 DNA: TGTGCCAGCAGCTCCAATCAATGGAATACGCAGTATTTT
CDR3 protein: CASSSNQWNTQYF

clone size: -
V gene: TRBV5-1
J gene: TRBJ2-1
D gene: -
CDR3 DNA: TGCGCCAGCAGCTTGGAAGATGACAATGAGCAGTTCTTC
CDR3 protein: CASSLEDDNEQFF

clone size: many
V gene: TRBV12-3/TRBV12-4
J gene: TRBJ1-1
D gene: -
CDR3 DNA: TGTGCCAGCAGTTTAGACAACCTGAACGATGAAGCTTTCTTT
CDR3 protein: CASSLDNLNDEAFF

clone size: many
V gene: TRBV20-1
J gene: TRBJ1-1
D gene: -
CDR3 DNA: TGCAGTGCTAACCCACGACTGGGCCGGGGAACTGAAGCTTTCTTT
CDR3 protein: CSANPRLGRGTEAFF

clone size: few
V gene: TRBV15
J gene: TRBJ2-6
D gene: -
CDR3 DNA: TGTGCCACCAGCAGACTAACTAGGGGTGGGGCCAACGTCCTGACTTTC
CDR3 protein: CATSRLTRGGANVLTF

clone size: many
V gene: TRBV11-2
J gene: TRBJ2-3
D gene: -
CDR3 DNA: TGTGCCAGCAGCTCTCAGAGGGCCCTTACAGATACGCAGTATTTT
CDR3 protein: CASSSQRALTDTQYF